The clone carrying this TCR beta chain was detected a few times. Its cognate antigen is unknown. What was sequenced were expressed TCRB transcripts, since all of the isolated RNA had been reverse transcribed. This table comes from immunoSEQ multiplex PCR, and its TCRdb copy is limited to in-frame clones, with some not included. The sample records around 280,000 clones, 15% being singletons. The data derive from a study of beta chain features in type 1 diabetes. Study observations and caveats: Shorter TCRB CDR3s, moderately but significantly so, marked every one of the four CD4+ subsets in Type 1 diabetes patients.

V lost 3 bases and J lost 3; bases outside the gene matches: 0. Germline V gene lookup returns CDR1 SEHNR and CDR2 FQNEAQ (reference sequence). CDR3 length: 14 residues. The rearrangement uses TRBV7-9 and TRBJ2-5; TRBD2 aligns across 11 bases. The origin of this receptor is a man aged 18 to 35 with type 1 diabetes. What was sequenced was naive CD4+ T cells from blood. The CDR3 bases are TGTGCCAGCAGCTTGACTAGCGGGAAAGAGACCCAGTACTTC. This gives the protein CASSLTSGKETQYF.